This is a list of T cell receptor beta chains from one sample in a study of cytomegalovirus exposure and HLA in healthy donors. Here immunoSEQ multiplex PCR was the method, and the copy in TCRdb shows in-frame clones only, minus some. The profile shows some 99,000 clones, roughly 70% of them singletons. The sequenced material came from PBMCs. Source of these receptors: a man aged 35 to 55 in good health and CMV-seronegative. The CDR3 runs from the conserved cysteine through the conserved F or W. The D gene is left open where the match is weak. Not every row has a clone size; where given, it reads once, few, many or a size class.

TRBD2,TRBV7-2,TRBJ2-7,NA,TGTGCCAGCAGCCCAGCAGCGGGGGGATACGAGCAGTACTTC,CASSPAAGGYEQYF
TRBD1,TRBV7-2,TRBJ2-7,NA,TGTGCCAGCAGCTTCGGGTTGACAGGGGGCCCACTTTACGAGCAGTACTTC,CASSFGLTGGPLYEQYF
NA,TRBV7-2,TRBJ2-2,NA,TGTGCCAGCAGTCCTGCGCCGGGCGGGCGGAACACCGGGGAGCTGTTTTTT,CASSPAPGGRNTGELFF
NA,TRBV13,TRBJ1-4,NA,TGTGCCAGCAGCACCCGCTACATCTGGGCAAAACTGTTTTTT,CASSTRYIWAKLFF
NA,TRBV6-1,TRBJ1-2,NA,TGTGCCAGCAGTGAAGATAGCTCAGATGGCTACACCTTC,CASSEDSSDGYTF
TRBD1,TRBV5-1,TRBJ1-1,NA,TGCGCCAGCATCTCCGAAGGACAGGGTTTGAACACTGAAGCTTTCTTT,CASISEGQGLNTEAFF
TRBD1,TRBV28,TRBJ2-7,NA,TGTGTCATCCGGGCAGGGGGAAACGAGCAGTACTTC,CVIRAGGNEQYF
TRBD1,TRBV10-3,TRBJ1-1,NA,TGTGCCACCACATCGGACAGGGTGAATACTGAAGCTTTCTTT,CATTSDRVNTEAFF
TRBD1,TRBV7-8,TRBJ1-2,NA,TGTGCCAGCAGCCATCGGACAGGGCGGTTTGGCTACACCTTC,CASSHRTGRFGYTF
NA,TRBV19,TRBJ2-1,NA,TGTGCCAGTAGTCACCGTCAAACTAGCTATGAGCAGTTCTTC,CASSHRQTSYEQFF
NA,TRBV9,TRBJ1-5,NA,TGTGCCAGCAGCCCCCCCAACAGGGACATCACTAGCAATCAGCCCCAGCATTTT,CASSPPNRDITSNQPQHF
TRBD2,TRBV7-2,TRBJ2-4,NA,TGTGCCAGCAGCCTCCTGACTAGCGGGGGGGCAGCCAAAAACATTCAGTACTTC,CASSLLTSGGAAKNIQYF
TRBD2,TRBV7-2,TRBJ2-7,NA,TGTGCCAGCAGCGAGGTAGCGGGGGGTTACTACGAGCAGTACTTC,CASSEVAGGYYEQYF
NA,TRBV5-1,TRBJ1-1,NA,TGCGCCAGCAGCTTTGACAGAAACACTGAAGCTTTCTTT,CASSFDRNTEAFF
NA,TRBV12-2,TRBJ2-2,NA,TGTGCAAGTCGCTTCCCAGCGGGCCAAAGTACGTGTACCGGGGAGCTGTTTTTT,CASRFPAGQSTCTGELFF
NA,TRBV29-1,TRBJ1-4,NA,TGCAGCGCCGGGTCGGGGGACGGTAGAAAACTGTTTTTT,CSAGSGDGRKLFF
TRBD1,TRBV30,TRBJ1-6,NA,TGTGCCTGGAGTATCCAGGGGGGCTCCTATAATTCACCCCTCCACTTT,CAWSIQGGSYNSPLHF
NA,TRBV18,TRBJ2-4,NA,TGTGCCAGCTCACCGGGACATTTATCGAACATTCAGTACTTC,CASSPGHLSNIQYF
NA,TRBV11-2,TRBJ2-7,NA,TGTGCCAGCAGCTTAGGCGGGCGGGCAGGTGCTACCTACGAGCAGTACTTC,CASSLGGRAGATYEQYF
TRBD1,TRBV2,TRBJ2-1,NA,TGTGCCAGCACCGGGACAGCGTCCTACAATGAGCAGTTCTTC,CASTGTASYNEQFF
NA,TRBV4-2,TRBJ1-1,NA,TGTGCCAGCAGCCAAGGAGGCGGATCGAACACTGAAGCTTTCTTT,CASSQGGGSNTEAFF
TRBD1,TRBV9,TRBJ1-2,NA,TGTGCCAGCAGCGAGGGGACAGCGGCGGTCTATGGCTACACCTTC,CASSEGTAAVYGYTF
NA,TRBV2,TRBJ1-5,many,TGTGCCAGCAGTGAAGTCGGGACACAACAGCCCCAGCATTTT,CASSEVGTQQPQHF
TRBD1,TRBV29-1,TRBJ2-7,NA,TGCAGCGCGAGGGTGGGTGGGACAGGGGTCCACGAGCAGTACTTC,CSARVGGTGVHEQYF